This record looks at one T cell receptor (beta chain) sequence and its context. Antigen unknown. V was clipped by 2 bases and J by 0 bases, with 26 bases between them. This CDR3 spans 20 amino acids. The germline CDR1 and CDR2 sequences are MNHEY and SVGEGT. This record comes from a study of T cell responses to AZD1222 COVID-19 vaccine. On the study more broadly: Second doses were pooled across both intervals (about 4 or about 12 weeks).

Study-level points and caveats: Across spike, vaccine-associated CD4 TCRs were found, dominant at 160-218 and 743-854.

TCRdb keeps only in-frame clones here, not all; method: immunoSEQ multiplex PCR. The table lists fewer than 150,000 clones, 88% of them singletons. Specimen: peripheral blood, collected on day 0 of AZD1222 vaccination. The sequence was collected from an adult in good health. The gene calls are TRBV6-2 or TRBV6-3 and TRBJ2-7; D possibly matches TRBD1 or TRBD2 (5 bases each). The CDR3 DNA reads TGTGCCAGCAGTTACGAATTGGGGGACCCTATGGGGGTGAGCTCCTACGAGCAGTACTTC. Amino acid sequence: CASSYELGDPMGVSSYEQYF.